Listed below are T cell receptor beta chains from one sample, sequenced in a study of early T cells in non-severe SARS-CoV-2 infection. TCRdb recomputed calls from the 5' RACE reads with MiXCR, one row per CDR3 protein. The data contain 25,000 to 35,000 distinct CDR3 sequences, roughly 6% of them singletons. Sample: whole blood. Receptors originate from an adult who was a healthcare worker with PCR-confirmed SARS-CoV-2 infection or an uninfected control (not recorded which). CDR3s include the opening cysteine and the closing phenylalanine or tryptophan. The order of the fields is clone size, D gene, V gene, CDR3 protein. D genes are given only for firm matches. Sizes are listed as once, few, many, or a class for an expanded clone.

clone_size: many
d_call: TRBD1
v_call: TRBV6-6
cdr3_aa: CASRSGTGNQETQYF

clone_size: many
d_call: .
v_call: TRBV11-2
cdr3_aa: CASSLDHRNTEAFF

clone_size: many
d_call: .
v_call: TRBV25-1
cdr3_aa: CASSEWGTGGNTIYF

clone_size: many
d_call: TRBD2
v_call: TRBV4-3
cdr3_aa: CASSQEVRGLAGSTQYF

clone_size: many
d_call: .
v_call: TRBV11-2
cdr3_aa: CASSPPGDTEAFF

clone_size: many
d_call: .
v_call: TRBV7-9
cdr3_aa: CASTLLGTGGETQYF

clone_size: many
d_call: .
v_call: TRBV25-1
cdr3_aa: CASSLKGGFSEAFF

clone_size: few
d_call: .
v_call: TRBV12-3/TRBV12-4
cdr3_aa: CASSQQGAPQHF

clone_size: many
d_call: .
v_call: TRBV6-2/TRBV6-3
cdr3_aa: CASSRHLSYNEQFF

clone_size: many
d_call: TRBD1
v_call: TRBV14
cdr3_aa: CASSHLIQGVNTGELFF

clone_size: many
d_call: TRBD2
v_call: TRBV7-2
cdr3_aa: CASSITGTSARTQYF

clone_size: many
d_call: .
v_call: TRBV28
cdr3_aa: CASSLGQLYEQYF

clone_size: many
d_call: .
v_call: TRBV12-3/TRBV12-4
cdr3_aa: CASSFGYQETQYF

clone_size: many
d_call: .
v_call: TRBV5-4
cdr3_aa: CASLDGSRGMRHEQFF

clone_size: many
d_call: TRBD2
v_call: TRBV20-1
cdr3_aa: CSASETSGSYEQYF

clone_size: many
d_call: .
v_call: TRBV11-3
cdr3_aa: CASSLGGNYNEQFF

clone_size: many
d_call: TRBD1
v_call: TRBV29-1
cdr3_aa: CSVELWGTVQFF

clone_size: many
d_call: .
v_call: TRBV20-1
cdr3_aa: CSGVGRTASGANVLTF

clone_size: many
d_call: TRBD1
v_call: TRBV12-3/TRBV12-4
cdr3_aa: CASSDGQGTNYGYTF

clone_size: many
d_call: .
v_call: TRBV5-8
cdr3_aa: CASSSVTGQTSNQPQHF

clone_size: few
d_call: TRBD1
v_call: TRBV28
cdr3_aa: CASSLGQANNEQFF

clone_size: many
d_call: .
v_call: TRBV19
cdr3_aa: CASLAQRASDRRPYTF

clone_size: many
d_call: .
v_call: TRBV12-3/TRBV12-4
cdr3_aa: CASSFKMSSLGAADYNEQFF

clone_size: many
d_call: TRBD2
v_call: TRBV12-3/TRBV12-4
cdr3_aa: CASSPRRAGGGETQYF

clone_size: many
d_call: TRBD2
v_call: TRBV4-1
cdr3_aa: CASSQDTSDTDTQYF

clone_size: many
d_call: TRBD2
v_call: TRBV7-2
cdr3_aa: CASSRPTSGRARGGEQFF

clone_size: few
d_call: .
v_call: TRBV12-3/TRBV12-4
cdr3_aa: CASSHTGISNEQFF

clone_size: many
d_call: TRBD1
v_call: TRBV5-4
cdr3_aa: CASSRDRGPVNEKLFF

clone_size: many
d_call: .
v_call: TRBV20-1
cdr3_aa: CSAREPSGGGPGYGHTF

clone_size: many
d_call: TRBD1
v_call: TRBV5-1
cdr3_aa: CASSVGTAYGYTF

clone_size: many
d_call: .
v_call: TRBV29-1
cdr3_aa: CSVALPGGELFF